These 19 T cell receptor beta chains were all obtained from the same sample, sequenced in a study of neurological immune-mediated disorders. MiXCR, applied by TCRdb to the 5' RACE reads, yields one record per CDR3 protein. Altogether roughly 57,000 distinct CDR3 sequences are present, less than 25% being singletons, with the ten largest covering around 4.5%. As to time point: technical triplicate 2. Sequenced input: PBMCs. The receptors come from a man aged 60-69 years with HTLV-1-associated myelopathy (HAM/TSP).

This clonotype was found once. The junction departs from germline at one end; a sequencing error may be responsible. The chain is built from TRBV5-1 and TRBJ2-5, with TRBD2 as a possible D gene (6 bases). Germline loops: CDR1 SGHRS, CDR2 YFSETQ. The CDR3 is made up of 14 amino acids. CDR3 sequence (DNA): TGCGCCAGCAGCTCGACAGTCCCGGGGGAGACCCGGTACTTC. Protein product: CASSSTVPGETRYF.

This clonotype was seen once. An end of the junction differs from the germline gene, which may be a read error. The chain is built from TRBV28 and TRBJ2-7; 9 bases align to TRBD1. The CDR3 contains 14 residues. Germline V gene data show CDR1 as MDHEN and CDR2 as SYDVKM. CDR3 sequence reads: CASSYPGQGHEQHF. In DNA form, the CDR3 reads TGTGCCAGCAGTTATCCGGGACAGGGCCACGAGCAGCACTTC.

This clonotype was counted between two and nine times. This chain connects TRBV12-3 or TRBV12-4 to TRBJ2-1, with TRBD1 as a possible D gene (6 bases). The length of the CDR3 is 12 residues. V gave up 11 bases and J gave up 5 bases, with 13 bases separating them. The CDR3 DNA reads TGTGCCGCCCGGACAGCAAACAATGAGCAGTTCTTC. It translates to CAARTANNEQFF.

The gene calls are TRBV5-1 and TRBJ2-2; D perhaps matches TRBD2 (5 bases). CDR1 and CDR2 (germline): SGHRS, YFSETQ. The CDR3 totals 16 residues. The V gene lost 3 bases and the J gene lost 1 base, with 13 bases spanning the gap. For the CDR3, the DNA is TGCGCCAGCAGCTCGGGAACTAGAGGGAACACCGGGGAGCTGTTTTTT. Its protein product is CASSSGTRGNTGELFF.

Note on this clonotype: Lacking the conserved final phenylalanine or tryptophan, this CDR3 likely reflects a read error. Because the CDR3's place on the DNA is in doubt, the DNA is left out and the CDR3 is given as listed by TCRdb. V is TRBV20-1 and J is TRBJ2-5. The V gene's germline CDR1 is DFQATT and CDR2 SNEGSKA (reference sequence). The CDR3 spans 11 residues, counting both ends. The CDR3 sequence is CSARISETQYY.

By sample share, this clonotype is medium-sized. V usage is TRBV4-1 and J usage is TRBJ2-7, with D uncertain. V was trimmed by 0 bases and J by 3 bases, leaving 9 bases between them. The CDR3 extends over 14 amino acids. The germline gives CDR1 MGHRA, CDR2 YSYEKL. CDR3 residues: CASSQDHRYYEQYF. The CDR3 bases are TGCGCCAGCAGCCAAGATCACAGATACTACGAGCAGTACTTC.

In its sample, this clonotype was seen many times. V gene TRBV20-1 combines with J gene TRBJ1-2; TRBD1 matches at 8 bases. Unmatched junction bases numbered 4, after V lost 1 base and J lost 6 bases. Germline loops: CDR1 DFQATT, CDR2 SNEGSKA (reference sequence). CDR3 length: 13 residues. For the CDR3, the DNA is TGCAGTGCTAGAGCCCCAGGGGGCAATGGCTACACCTTC. It encodes CSARAPGGNGYTF.

There are many counts of this clonotype. J is TRBJ2-7 and V is TRBV5-1, with D tentatively TRBD2 (6 bases). Germline values: CDR1 SGHRS, CDR2 YFSETQ. This CDR3 spans 13 amino acids. V lost 0 bases and J lost 8, with 12 bases in between. CDR3 bases: TGCGCCAGCAGCTTGGGCTTAGCGGAGCAGCAGTACTTC. It translates to CASSLGLAEQQYF.

The rearrangement uses TRBV20-1 and TRBJ1-1; D call uncertain. The V and J ends lost 0 bases and 1 base respectively, with 6 bases between them. The CDR3 length is 13 residues. Looked up from germline, CDR1 is DFQATT and CDR2 is SNEGSKA (reference sequence). Here the CDR3 DNA reads TGCAGTGCTAGAGATATACAGAACACTGAAGCTTTCTTT. Its translation is CSARDIQNTEAFF.

This clonotype has a count of ten or more. The chain joins TRBV7-8 to TRBJ2-1; TRBD2 agrees at 10 bases. The ends lost 6 bases at V and 9 bases at J; junction bases unmatched: 11. The CDR3 sequence is 15 residues long. Germline V lookup: CDR1 SGHVS, CDR2 FQNEAQ. In nucleotides, the CDR3 is TGTGCCAGCAGGCCCCCCACCCTAGCGGGAGTTGAGCAGTTCTTC. Translating it yields CASRPPTLAGVEQFF.

This clonotype has just a few counts. At one end, the junction sequence differs from germline, possibly due to a read error. The chain carries TRBV5-8 and TRBJ2-2; D is perhaps TRBD1 or TRBD2 (5 bases each). The CDR3 runs 14 residues. Looked up from germline, CDR1 is SGHTS and CDR2 is YDEGEE. The CDR3 loop reads CASTLKAPTRELSF. CDR3 sequence (DNA): TGTGCCAGCACCCTTAAGGCCCCAACCAGGGAGCTGTCTTTT. Full variable domain (missing parts from reference TRBV5-8 and TRBJ2-2): EAGVTQSPTHLIKTRGQQATLRCSPISGHTSVYWYQQALGLGLQFLLWYDEGEERNRGNFPPRFSGRQFPNYSSELNVNALELEDSALYLCASTLKAPTRELSFGEGSRLTVL.

This clonotype occurred many times. The CDR3 here is CASSVDRNNEQFF. DNA of the CDR3: TGTGCCAGCAGCGTAGATCGGAACAATGAGCAGTTCTTC. The chain joins TRBV9 to TRBJ2-1, with D unresolved. CDR1 and CDR2 (germline): SGDLS, YYNGEE. The ends were cut back, 0 bases at V and 5 bases at J, with 6 bases in the middle. The CDR3 has 13 residues.

This clonotype was observed at least ten times. The genes are TRBV12-3 or TRBV12-4 and TRBJ2-7; 7 positions match TRBD1. V was clipped by 5 bases and J by 2 bases; unmatched bases: 6. The CDR3 has 14 amino acids. CDR3 sequence reads: CASSLTGQAYEQYF. The CDR3 DNA reads TGTGCCAGCAGTCTGACTGGACAGGCCTACGAGCAGTACTTC.

This clonotype was seen at least ten times. The CDR3 DNA sequence: TGTGCCAGCAGCAGTACACCGAACACTGAAGCTTTCTTT. Translating gives CASSSTPNTEAFF. The chain combines TRBV5-5 with TRBJ1-1; D is undetermined. V was trimmed by 4 bases and J by 1 base, leaving 8 bases between them. The CDR3 consists of 13 residues. The V gene's germline CDR1 is SGHKS and CDR2 YYEKEE (reference sequence). Filled out from reference TRBV5-5 and TRBJ1-1, the complete variable domain reads DAGVTQSPTHLIKTRGQQVTLRCSPISGHKSVSWYQQVLGQGPQFIFQYYEKEERGRGNFPDRFSARQFPNYSSELNVNALLLGDSALYLCASSSTPNTEAFFGQGTRLTVV.

This clonotype was seen at least ten times. The rearrangement links TRBV18 to TRBJ1-6; D remains unclear. V shed 1 base and J shed 5 bases, with 9 bases lying between them. Germline V gene lookup returns CDR1 KGHSH and CDR2 LQKENI. The CDR3 runs 15 residues. CDR3 nucleotides: TGTGCCAGCTCACCACAACAGCGCAATAATTCACCCCTCCACTTT. Translating it yields CASSPQQRNNSPLHF.

This clonotype was seen repeatedly, ten times or more. The rearrangement links TRBV20-1 to TRBJ1-2; 9 bases fit TRBD1. Trimming removed 0 bases from V and 6 bases from J; junction bases left unmatched: 5. The CDR3 sequence is 14 residues long. Germline V gene sequence: CDR1 DFQATT, CDR2 SNEGSKA (reference sequence). This chain's CDR3 is CSAREPGTGNGYTF. CDR3 DNA: TGCAGTGCTAGAGAGCCGGGGACAGGGAATGGCTACACCTTC.

This clonotype was found many times. V is TRBV7-9 and J is TRBJ2-3; 15 nucleotides agree with TRBD2. Trimming took 4 bases from V and 3 from J; bases not matched to a gene: 2. The germline CDR1 and CDR2 sequences are SEHNR and FQNEAQ (reference sequence). This CDR3 has 16 amino acids. The CDR3 is CASSSGTSGRTDTQYF. CDR3 coding DNA: TGTGCCAGCAGCTCAGGGACTAGCGGGAGGACAGATACGCAGTATTTT.

Many counts were recorded for this clonotype. This chain uses TRBV5-1 with TRBJ1-2; D gene uncertain. Trimming pared 4 bases from V and 6 bases from J, leaving 16 bases between. This CDR3 is built from 14 residues. CDR1 is SGHRS, CDR2 YFSETQ, per germline. The CDR3 nucleotides are TGCGCCAGCAGCGGATCCGGACTGTCTCATGGCTACACCTTC. Translating gives CASSGSGLSHGYTF.

V and J are TRBV7-9 and TRBJ2-1; 10 nucleotides align to TRBD2. In germline, CDR1 is SEHNR, CDR2 FQNEAQ (reference sequence). CDR3 length: 16 residues. V trimming: 5 bases; J trimming: 10 bases; junction bases outside the gene matches: 14. CDR3 in amino acids: CASSRPGIAGGKEQFF. CDR3 DNA sequence: TGTGCCAGCAGCCGCCCGGGGATAGCGGGGGGCAAGGAGCAGTTCTTC.